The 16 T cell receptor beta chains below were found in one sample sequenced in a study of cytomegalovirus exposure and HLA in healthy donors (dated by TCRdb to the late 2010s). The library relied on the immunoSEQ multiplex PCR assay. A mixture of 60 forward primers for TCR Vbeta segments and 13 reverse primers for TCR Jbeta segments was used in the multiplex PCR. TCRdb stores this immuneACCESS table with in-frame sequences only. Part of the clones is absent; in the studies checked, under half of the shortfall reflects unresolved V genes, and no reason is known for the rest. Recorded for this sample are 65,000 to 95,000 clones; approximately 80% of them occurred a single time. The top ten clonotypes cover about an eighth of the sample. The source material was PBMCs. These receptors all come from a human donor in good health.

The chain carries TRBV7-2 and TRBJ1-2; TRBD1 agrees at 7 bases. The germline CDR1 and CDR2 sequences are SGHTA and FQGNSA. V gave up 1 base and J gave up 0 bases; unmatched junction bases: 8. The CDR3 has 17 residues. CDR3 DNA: TGTGCCAGCAGCTTAGTGACCGGGACAGCAGCTAACTATGGCTACACCTTC. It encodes CASSLVTGTAANYGYTF.

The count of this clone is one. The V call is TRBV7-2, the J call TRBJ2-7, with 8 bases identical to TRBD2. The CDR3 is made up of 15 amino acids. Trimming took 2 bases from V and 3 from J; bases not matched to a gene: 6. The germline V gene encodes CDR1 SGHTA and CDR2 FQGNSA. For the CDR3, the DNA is TGTGCCAGCAGCTTAAACGGACGGGGGGGCTACGAGCAGTACTTC. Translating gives CASSLNGRGGYEQYF.

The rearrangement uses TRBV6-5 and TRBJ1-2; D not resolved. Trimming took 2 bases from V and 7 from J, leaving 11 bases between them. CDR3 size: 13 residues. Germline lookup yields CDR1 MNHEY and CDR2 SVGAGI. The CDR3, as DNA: TGTGCCAGCAGTTACCTAGACTCTACTGGCTACACCTTC. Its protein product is CASSYLDSTGYTF.

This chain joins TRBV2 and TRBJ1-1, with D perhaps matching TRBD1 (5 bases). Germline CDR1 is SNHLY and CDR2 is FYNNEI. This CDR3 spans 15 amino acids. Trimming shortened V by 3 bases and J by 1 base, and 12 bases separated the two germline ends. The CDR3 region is CASSEWLGGNTEAFF. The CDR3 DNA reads TGTGCCAGCAGTGAGTGGTTGGGGGGGAACACTGAAGCTTTCTTT.

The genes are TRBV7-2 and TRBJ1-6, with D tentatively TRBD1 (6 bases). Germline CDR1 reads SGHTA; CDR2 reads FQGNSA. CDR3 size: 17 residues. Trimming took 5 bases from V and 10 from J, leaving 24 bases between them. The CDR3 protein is CASSSPGVRFRNSPLHF. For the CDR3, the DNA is TGTGCCAGCAGCAGCCCAGGGGTGAGGTTTAGGAACTCACCCCTCCACTTT.

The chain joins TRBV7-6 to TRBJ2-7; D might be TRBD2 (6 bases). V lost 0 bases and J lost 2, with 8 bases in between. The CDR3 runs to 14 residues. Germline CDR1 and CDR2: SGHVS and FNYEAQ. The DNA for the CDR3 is TGTGCCAGCAGCTTAGCTGGGGAGGCCTACGAGCAGTACTTC. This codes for CASSLAGEAYEQYF.

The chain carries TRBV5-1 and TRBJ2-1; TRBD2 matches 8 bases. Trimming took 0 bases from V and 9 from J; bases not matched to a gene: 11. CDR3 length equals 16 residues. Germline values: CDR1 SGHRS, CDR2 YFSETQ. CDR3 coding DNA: TGCGCCAGCAGCTTGGTTAATAGCGGGGTGGATGTTGAGCAGTTCTTC. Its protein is CASSLVNSGVDVEQFF.

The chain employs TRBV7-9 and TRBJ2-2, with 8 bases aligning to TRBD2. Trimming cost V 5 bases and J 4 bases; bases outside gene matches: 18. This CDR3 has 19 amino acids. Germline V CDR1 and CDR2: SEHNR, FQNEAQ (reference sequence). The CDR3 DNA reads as TGTGCCAGCAGCCAAACCGGACTAGCCCTCGACGGGGGCACCGGGGAGCTGTTTTTT. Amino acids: CASSQTGLALDGGTGELFF.

The CDR3 DNA reads TGTGCCAGCAGTCCGGACAGGGGCGTGATTAATGAGCAGTTCTTC. Encoded protein: CASSPDRGVINEQFF. This chain links TRBV6-5 with TRBJ2-1; 9 bases are a match to TRBD1. The CDR3 has 15 residues. Germline values: CDR1 MNHEY, CDR2 SVGAGI. The junction had 9 bases not matched to a gene; V was cut back by 5 bases and J by 7 bases.

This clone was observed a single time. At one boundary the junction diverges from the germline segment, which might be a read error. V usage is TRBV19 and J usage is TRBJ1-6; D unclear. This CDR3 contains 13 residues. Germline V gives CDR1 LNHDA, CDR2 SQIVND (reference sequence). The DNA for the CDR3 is TGTGCCAGTAGTATGCAAGGAGATTCACCCCTCAACTTT. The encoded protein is CASSMQGDSPLNF.

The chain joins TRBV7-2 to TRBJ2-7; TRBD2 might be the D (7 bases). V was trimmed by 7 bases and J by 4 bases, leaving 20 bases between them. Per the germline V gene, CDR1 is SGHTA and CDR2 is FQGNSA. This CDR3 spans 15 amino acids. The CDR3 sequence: CASTTSAGAQYEQYF. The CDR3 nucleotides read TGTGCCAGCACCACCAGCGCGGGGGCTCAGTACGAGCAGTACTTC.

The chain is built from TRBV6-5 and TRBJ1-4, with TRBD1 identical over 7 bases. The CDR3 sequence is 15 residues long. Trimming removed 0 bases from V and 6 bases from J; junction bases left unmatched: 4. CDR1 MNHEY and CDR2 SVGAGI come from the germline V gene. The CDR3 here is CASSYSYRGDEKLFF. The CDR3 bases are TGTGCCAGCAGTTACTCGTACAGGGGCGATGAAAAACTGTTTTTT.

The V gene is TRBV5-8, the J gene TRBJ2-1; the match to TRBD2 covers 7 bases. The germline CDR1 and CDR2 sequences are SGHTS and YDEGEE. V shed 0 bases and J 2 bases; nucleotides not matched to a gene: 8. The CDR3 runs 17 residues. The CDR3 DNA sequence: TGTGCCAGCAGCTTGGTGAGGAGCGGGGAGACCTACAATGAGCAGTTCTTC. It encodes CASSLVRSGETYNEQFF.

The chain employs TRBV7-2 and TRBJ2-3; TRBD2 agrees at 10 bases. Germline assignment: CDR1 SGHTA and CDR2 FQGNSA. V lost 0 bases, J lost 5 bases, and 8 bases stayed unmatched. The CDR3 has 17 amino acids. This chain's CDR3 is CASSLARERGGVDTQYF. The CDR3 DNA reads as TGTGCCAGCAGCTTAGCGAGGGAGCGGGGGGGCGTAGATACGCAGTATTTT. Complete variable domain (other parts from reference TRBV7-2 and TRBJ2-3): GAGVSQSPSNKVTEKGKDVELRCDPISGHTALYWYRQSLGQGLEFLIYFQGNSAPDKSGLPSDRFSAERTGGSVSTLTIQRTQQEDSAVYLCASSLARERGGVDTQYFGPGTRLTVL.

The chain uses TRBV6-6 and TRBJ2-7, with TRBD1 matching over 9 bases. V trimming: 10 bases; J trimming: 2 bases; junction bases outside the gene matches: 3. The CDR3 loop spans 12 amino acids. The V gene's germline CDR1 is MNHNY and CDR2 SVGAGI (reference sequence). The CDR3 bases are TGTGCCACCGGGACAGGGCCCTACGAGCAGTACTTC. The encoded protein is CATGTGPYEQYF.

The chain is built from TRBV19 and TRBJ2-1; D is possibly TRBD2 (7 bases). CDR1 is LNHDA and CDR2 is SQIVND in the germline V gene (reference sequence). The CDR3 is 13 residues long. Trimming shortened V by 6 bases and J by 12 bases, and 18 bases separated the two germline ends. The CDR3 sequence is CASSVGGAWWQFF. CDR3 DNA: TGTGCCAGTAGCGTAGGGGGGGCCTGGTGGCAGTTCTTC.